The 8 T cell receptor beta chains below were found in one sample sequenced in a study of Ad26.COV2.S vaccination and SARS-CoV-2 variants. Specified treatment: around 19 received Ad26.COV2.S at low or high dose, single or two shots; roughly five received placebo; per-sample allocation not given. Sampling took place 63 days after the first vaccine or placebo injection. Profiled with immunoSEQ multiplex PCR; TCRdb holds only in-frame clones, not every one. The sample includes fewer than 500,000 clones, 80% to 95% of them seen just once. The sample was peripheral blood, taken in a trial of Ad26.COV2.S vaccine versus placebo. All receptors come from a person aged 18-65 years who received the Ad26.COV2.S COVID-19 vaccine or a placebo.

The chain links TRBV29-1 to TRBJ1-5; D remains ambiguous. The ends were cut back, 7 bases at V and 3 bases at J, with 16 bases in the middle. The CDR3 is 14 amino acids. The germline gives CDR1 SQVTM, CDR2 ANQGSEA. CDR3: CSAILLGDNQPQHF. In DNA form, the CDR3 reads TGCAGCGCAATCCTTCTCGGCGACAATCAGCCCCAGCATTTT.

The chain couples TRBV5-5 to TRBJ2-7; D is undetermined. The CDR3 loop spans 14 amino acids. V lost 4 bases to trimming and J lost 0 bases, with 11 bases between them. Germline CDR1 and CDR2: SGHKS and YYEKEE (reference sequence). This CDR3 reads CASSPSISSYEQYF. CDR3 DNA sequence: TGTGCCAGCAGCCCGTCTATAAGCTCCTACGAGCAGTACTTC.

The V call is TRBV9, the J call TRBJ2-7, with unresolved D. The CDR3 runs to 15 residues. Germline V gives CDR1 SGDLS, CDR2 YYNGEE. The V end was cut by 3 bases, the J end by 3 bases, with 16 bases between. CDR3 nucleotides: TGTGCCAGCAGCGCCACGTCCCGGTCGGACTACGAGCAGTACTTC. This gives the protein CASSATSRSDYEQYF.

This clone was counted a single time. The chain is built from TRBV30 and TRBJ2-7; 8 bases map to TRBD1. The CDR3 loop spans 16 amino acids. With V trimmed by 3 bases and J by 0 bases, 10 bases remained unmatched. Germline V gene lookup returns CDR1 GTSNPN and CDR2 SVGIG (reference sequence). CDR3 sequence (DNA): TGTGCCTGGAGCGCTACCGGACAGGGAAACTCCTACGAGCAGTACTTC. Its translation: CAWSATGQGNSYEQYF.

The rearrangement uses TRBV12-5 and TRBJ2-5; TRBD1 agrees at 8 bases. The CDR3 is 14 amino acids. The V segment lost 2 bases and the J segment 4 bases; nucleotides outside the gene matches: 3. From germline, CDR1 is LGHNT and CDR2 FRNRAP. CDR3 residues: CASGLSGGAETQYF. The CDR3, as DNA: TGTGCTAGTGGTTTGTCAGGGGGCGCAGAGACCCAGTACTTC.

The count of this clone is one. The J gene is TRBJ2-2, the V gene TRBV19; a weak D match, TRBD2 (5 bases). Germline V lookup: CDR1 LNHDA, CDR2 SQIVND (reference sequence). The CDR3 length is 15 residues. The ends were cut back, 3 bases at V and 0 bases at J, with 8 bases in the middle. This CDR3 is CASSIRAANTGELFF. CDR3 sequence (DNA): TGTGCCAGTAGTATCAGAGCGGCGAACACCGGGGAGCTGTTTTTT. Full variable domain (rest looked up from reference TRBV19 and TRBJ2-2): DGGITQSPKYLFRKEGQNVTLSCEQNLNHDAMYWYRQDPGQGLRLIYYSQIVNDFQKGDIAEGYSVSREKKESFPLTVTSAQKNPTAFYLCASSIRAANTGELFFGEGSRLTVL.

The chain uses TRBV3-1 (or the pseudogene TRBV3-2) and TRBJ2-2, with a tentative D call TRBD1 (6 bases). Trimming stripped 4 bases from V and 6 bases from J, with 12 bases between. CDR1 LGHDT and CDR2 YNNKEL come from the germline V gene (reference sequence). The CDR3 consists of 14 residues. CDR3 nucleotide sequence: TGTGCCAGCAGCCGCAGACAGGAGGCCGGGGAGCTGTTTTTT. Translated, it gives CASSRRQEAGELFF.

The chain joins TRBV24-1 to TRBJ2-2; D is possibly TRBD1 (5 bases). The germline V gene encodes CDR1 KGHDR and CDR2 SFDVKD. V was shortened by 7 bases and J by 7 bases, with 12 bases between the two germline ends. The CDR3 covers 13 residues. The CDR3 bases are TGTGCCACCAGGGGATCAGGGAACGGGGAGCTGTTTTTT. Its translation: CATRGSGNGELFF.